Below are 27 T cell receptor beta chains sequenced from a single sample in a study of blood T cell repertoires in COVID-19. The assay was immunoSEQ multiplex PCR, and TCRdb's table has in-frame clones only and misses some. The table includes approximately 160,000 clones, approximately 80% detected once. The source material was peripheral blood. The receptors shown here come from a woman aged 60-70 years with acute or convalescent COVID-19.

The V and J genes are TRBV5-5 and TRBJ2-7; D may be TRBD2 (6 bases). The CDR3 loop spans 14 amino acids. Germline loops: CDR1 SGHKS, CDR2 YYEKEE (reference sequence). V lost 4 bases to trimming and J lost 3 bases, with 14 bases between them. The CDR3 DNA follows: TGTGCCAGCAGCCTCCGACTAGTTAACTACGAGCAGTACTTC. Protein sequence: CASSLRLVNYEQYF.

This rearrangement joins TRBV7-9 to TRBJ2-5, with D maybe TRBD2 (6 bases). CDR1 SEHNR and CDR2 FQNEAQ come from the germline V gene (reference sequence). Trimming left V 0 bases short and J 3 bases short, with 20 bases between. The CDR3 is 18 amino acids. The CDR3 loop is CASSLAWGDSTAEETQYF. In DNA form, the CDR3 reads TGTGCCAGCAGCTTAGCGTGGGGGGATAGCACGGCCGAAGAGACCCAGTACTTC.

V gene TRBV6-1 combines with J gene TRBJ2-3; weak D call: TRBD2 (5 bases). Trimming stripped 1 base from V and 3 bases from J, with 11 bases between. The CDR3 extends over 15 amino acids. In germline, CDR1 is MNHNS, CDR2 SASEGT. The DNA for the CDR3 is TGTGCCAGCAGTGAAGACGGGGTAAGGACAGATACGCAGTATTTT. It specifies CASSEDGVRTDTQYF.

The chain uses TRBV5-6 and TRBJ1-1; D unclear. This CDR3 has 15 residues. V dropped 4 bases and J dropped 2 bases, with 15 bases sitting between them. Germline V gene sequence: CDR1 SGHDT, CDR2 YYEEEE. The CDR3, as DNA: TGTGCCAGCAGCCGGAGAGGTAACCTCAACACTGAAGCTTTCTTT. This encodes CASSRRGNLNTEAFF.

The chain employs TRBV6-5 and TRBJ1-2, with a possible D match to TRBD1 (5 bases). This CDR3 region has 15 residues. CDR1 is MNHEY and CDR2 is SVGAGI in the germline V gene. Trimming removed 7 bases from V and 0 bases from J, with 15 bases in between. The CDR3 loop is CASTPRGGANYGYTF. The DNA for the CDR3 is TGTGCCAGCACTCCTCGGGGGGGGGCTAACTATGGCTACACCTTC.

The chain recombines TRBV3-1 (or the pseudogene TRBV3-2) with TRBJ2-3, with TRBD1 matching over 9 bases. V trimming: 4 bases; J trimming: 0 bases; junction bases outside the gene matches: 5. Germline V CDR1 and CDR2: LGHDT, YNNKEL (reference sequence). This CDR3 contains 16 residues. As DNA, the CDR3 is TGTGCCAGCAGCCCCCGGACAGGGGCGAGCACAGATACGCAGTATTTT. Translating it yields CASSPRTGASTDTQYF.

This clone was seen a handful of times. This chain connects TRBV6-2 or TRBV6-3 to TRBJ2-5; 10 bases agree with TRBD1. This CDR3 has 14 residues. Germline lookup yields CDR1 MNHEY and CDR2 SVGEGT. V gave up 5 bases and J gave up 5 bases; unmatched junction bases: 5. The CDR3 nucleotides read TGTGCCAGCAGTGAGACAGGGGGCTTTGAGACCCAGTACTTC. Protein sequence: CASSETGGFETQYF.

The chain is built from TRBV19 and TRBJ1-2; D might be TRBD1 (5 bases). Trimming took 10 bases from V and 4 from J, leaving 28 bases between them. The germline V gene encodes CDR1 LNHDA and CDR2 SQIVND (reference sequence). The CDR3 loop spans 17 amino acids. The CDR3 sequence is CATTSGTLGREGYGYTF. The CDR3 region has the DNA TGTGCCACCACGAGCGGGACGTTAGGTAGGGAGGGCTATGGCTACACCTTC.

The chain carries TRBV9 and TRBJ1-1, with D possibly being TRBD1 (5 bases). CDR1 SGDLS and CDR2 YYNGEE come from the germline V gene. V was cut by 0 bases and J by 1 base, with 10 bases left in between. The CDR3 covers 15 residues. CDR3 sequence: CASSVDRGKNTEAFF. The CDR3 nucleotides read TGTGCCAGCAGCGTAGATCGGGGGAAGAACACTGAAGCTTTCTTT.

The V and J genes are TRBV7-2 and TRBJ2-7; 7 positions match TRBD1. V dropped 5 bases and J dropped 2; count of bases not matched to a gene: 6. The CDR3 has 14 residues. Germline CDR1 and CDR2: SGHTA and FQGNSA. The CDR3, as DNA: TGTGCCAGCAGCACCCGGGACAGCACCTACGAGCAGTACTTC. Translating it yields CASSTRDSTYEQYF.

The V and J genes are TRBV6-5 and TRBJ2-7, with unresolved D. Germline assignment: CDR1 MNHEY and CDR2 SVGAGI. Trimming pared 7 bases from V and 0 bases from J, leaving 10 bases between. CDR3 length: 13 amino acids. The CDR3 bases are TGTGCCAGCAAGGTCCCAGGCTCCTACGAGCAGTACTTC. This sequence encodes CASKVPGSYEQYF.

This rearrangement joins TRBV5-1 to TRBJ1-2; TRBD1 might be the D (6 bases). CDR1 is SGHRS, CDR2 YFSETQ, per germline. V lost 4 bases and J lost 1, with 23 bases in between. CDR3 length equals 18 residues. The CDR3 loop is CASSPGGTASLVNYGYTF. The CDR3 DNA reads as TGCGCCAGCAGCCCGGGGGGCACCGCATCACTAGTTAACTATGGCTACACCTTC.

J is TRBJ1-6 and V is TRBV5-1; no reliable D call. The germline V gene encodes CDR1 SGHRS and CDR2 YFSETQ. V lost 5 bases to trimming and J lost 4 bases, with 13 bases between them. The CDR3 loop spans 15 amino acids. The CDR3 protein is CASRADFFYNSPLHF. CDR3 nucleotides: TGCGCCAGCAGGGCTGACTTCTTTTATAATTCACCCCTCCACTTT.

The chain is built from TRBV7-2 and TRBJ2-2; 14 bases agree with TRBD2. The CDR3 runs to 17 residues. V lost 5 bases and J lost 4; bases outside the gene matches: 6. Per the germline V gene, CDR1 is SGHTA and CDR2 is FQGNSA. The CDR3 nucleotides read TGTGCCAGCAGCCCGTGGGGACTAGCGGGAGCCACCGGGGAGCTGTTTTTT. It specifies CASSPWGLAGATGELFF.

The chain has TRBV10-3 and TRBJ2-7; D remains ambiguous. The CDR3 covers 11 residues. Trimming pared 8 bases from V and 4 bases from J, leaving 9 bases between. Germline CDR1 is ENHRY and CDR2 is SYGVKD. This CDR3 is CAIWSGYEQYF. The CDR3 DNA reads TGTGCCATCTGGTCGGGTTACGAGCAGTACTTC.

This chain joins TRBV19 and TRBJ1-4; TRBD1 is a possible D gene (5 bases). Trimming took 1 base from V and 6 from J, leaving 15 bases between them. Per the germline V gene, CDR1 is LNHDA and CDR2 is SQIVND (reference sequence). CDR3 length: 16 amino acids. CDR3 region: CASSIVRAKLDEKLFF. In DNA, the CDR3 is TGTGCCAGTAGTATAGTCAGGGCTAAGTTGGATGAAAAACTGTTTTTT.

The chain is built from TRBV7-2 and TRBJ2-1; D gene ambiguous. V gave up 1 base and J gave up 0 bases, with 7 bases separating them. CDR3 length: 15 residues. Germline CDR1 and CDR2: SGHTA and FQGNSA. The CDR3 region has the DNA TGTGCCAGCAGCTTAGAGCGTAGCTCCTACAATGAGCAGTTCTTC. This encodes CASSLERSSYNEQFF.

The chain uses TRBV5-6 and TRBJ2-1; D is undetermined. This CDR3 spans 15 amino acids. With 0 bases removed from V and 5 bases from J, the gap between germline ends came to 12 bases. In germline, CDR1 is SGHDT, CDR2 YYEEEE. CDR3 bases: TGTGCCAGCAGCTTGGTTGCGCAGGCCAACAATGAGCAGTTCTTC. This codes for CASSLVAQANNEQFF.

This chain links TRBV6-5 with TRBJ1-6; the D is unclear. V lost 6 bases and J 4 bases, leaving 7 bases between the germline ends. The CDR3 consists of 13 residues. CDR1 is MNHEY, CDR2 SVGAGI, per germline. CDR3 in DNA: TGTGCCAGCAGGACAAGATATAATTCACCCCTCCACTTT. It codes for CASRTRYNSPLHF.

V gene TRBV28 combines with J gene TRBJ1-2, with TRBD1 matching 8 bases. CDR1 MDHEN and CDR2 SYDVKM come from the germline V gene. V lost 7 bases and J lost 2; bases outside the gene matches: 12. This CDR3 has 16 residues. The CDR3 coding sequence is TGTGCCAGCACCCCCAGGGGGCGAAGGACCAACTATGGCTACACCTTC. This sequence encodes CASTPRGRRTNYGYTF.

The V call is TRBV5-6, the J call TRBJ2-7, with a possible D match to TRBD2 (6 bases). Deletions cut 3 bases from V and 4 bases from J, with 11 bases between. Germline V CDR1 and CDR2: SGHDT, YYEEEE. This CDR3 is 13 amino acids long. CDR3 region: CASSWDSEYEQYF. The CDR3 DNA sequence: TGTGCCAGCAGCTGGGACTCCGAATACGAGCAGTACTTC. Supplemented by reference TRBV5-6 and TRBJ2-7, the full variable domain reads DAGVTQSPTHLIKTRGQQVTLRCSPKSGHDTVSWYQQALGQGPQFIFQYYEEEERQRGNFPDRFSGHQFPNYSSELNVNALLLGDSALYLCASSWDSEYEQYFGPGTRLTVT.

The chain combines TRBV10-1 with TRBJ1-2; TRBD1 might be the D (6 bases). V was trimmed by 3 bases and J by 4 bases, leaving 9 bases between them. CDR1 and CDR2 from the germline V gene are WNHNN and SYGVQD (reference sequence). CDR3 length: 13 amino acids. The CDR3 reads CASSDRGSYGYTF. The CDR3 DNA reads as TGCGCCAGCAGTGACAGGGGAAGCTATGGCTACACCTTC.

The V and J genes are TRBV9 and TRBJ1-2, with D possibly matching TRBD1 (6 bases). The ends were cut back, 4 bases at V and 4 bases at J, with 23 bases in the middle. The CDR3 extends over 17 amino acids. In germline, CDR1 is SGDLS, CDR2 YYNGEE. CDR3 coding DNA: TGTGCCAGCAGCAAAGCCCATCAAACAGGGCCGGTCTATGGCTACACCTTC. Its translation: CASSKAHQTGPVYGYTF.

This clone was observed a few times. The V gene is TRBV19, the J gene TRBJ1-5; TRBD1 agrees at 7 bases. The CDR3 sequence is 15 residues long. V trimming: 5 bases; J trimming: 4 bases; junction bases outside the gene matches: 8. Germline V lookup: CDR1 LNHDA, CDR2 SQIVND (reference sequence). CDR3 nucleotide sequence: TGTGCCAGTAGTCTATTGGGACAGATTAATCAGCCCCAGCATTTT. Encoded protein: CASSLLGQINQPQHF.

This clone showed up just a few times. This sequence joins TRBV5-5 and TRBJ1-4, with unresolved D. The CDR3 runs 14 residues. Trimming shortened V by 1 base and J by 0 bases, and 4 bases separated the two germline ends. Germline V gene sequence: CDR1 SGHKS, CDR2 YYEKEE (reference sequence). The CDR3 sequence is CASSLQATNEKLFF. The CDR3 DNA is TGTGCCAGCAGCTTGCAGGCAACTAATGAAAAACTGTTTTTT.

In this sample, this clone turned up a few times. The CDR3 spells CASREAGLGSTGELFF. For the CDR3, the DNA is TGTGCCAGCAGGGAGGCGGGACTTGGGTCCACCGGGGAGCTGTTTTTT. The chain uses TRBV28 and TRBJ2-2, with D perhaps TRBD2 (6 bases). The CDR3 totals 16 residues. V lost 6 bases, J lost 4 bases, and 18 bases lay in between. In germline, CDR1 is MDHEN, CDR2 SYDVKM.

V and J are TRBV29-1 and TRBJ2-4; the match to TRBD1 covers 7 bases. V shed 6 bases, J shed 12 bases, and the junction held 5 bases outside the gene matches. CDR1 is SQVTM, CDR2 ANQGSEA, per germline. The CDR3 is 10 residues long. The CDR3 nucleotides read TGCAGCGTCCGGGACAGCGATCAGTACTTC. It encodes CSVRDSDQYF.